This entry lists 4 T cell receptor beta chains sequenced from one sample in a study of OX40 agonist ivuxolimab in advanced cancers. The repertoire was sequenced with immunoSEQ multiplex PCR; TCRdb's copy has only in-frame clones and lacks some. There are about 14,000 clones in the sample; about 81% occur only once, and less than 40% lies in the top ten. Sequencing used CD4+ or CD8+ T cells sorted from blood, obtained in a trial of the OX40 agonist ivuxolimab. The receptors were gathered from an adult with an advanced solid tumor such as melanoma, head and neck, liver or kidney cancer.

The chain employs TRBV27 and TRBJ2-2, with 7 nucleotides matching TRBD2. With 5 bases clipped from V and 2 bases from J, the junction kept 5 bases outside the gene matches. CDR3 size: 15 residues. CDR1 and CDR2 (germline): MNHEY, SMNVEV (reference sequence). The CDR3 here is CASSLRDYNTGELFF. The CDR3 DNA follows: TGTGCCAGCAGTCTACGGGACTACAACACCGGGGAGCTGTTTTTT.

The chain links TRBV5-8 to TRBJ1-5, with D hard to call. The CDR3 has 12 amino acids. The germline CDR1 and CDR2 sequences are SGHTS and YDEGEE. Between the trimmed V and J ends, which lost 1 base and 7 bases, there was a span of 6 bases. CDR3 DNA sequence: TGTGCCAGCAGCTTGTCGTTGCAGCCCCAGCATTTT. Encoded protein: CASSLSLQPQHF.

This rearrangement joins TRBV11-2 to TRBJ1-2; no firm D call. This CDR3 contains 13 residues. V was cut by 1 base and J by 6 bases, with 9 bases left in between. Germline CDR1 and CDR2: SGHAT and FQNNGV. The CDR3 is CASSLVGRNGYTF. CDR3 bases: TGTGCCAGCAGCTTAGTAGGTCGCAATGGCTACACCTTC. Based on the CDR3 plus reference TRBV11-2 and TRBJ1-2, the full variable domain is EAGVAQSPRYKIIEKRQSVAFWCNPISGHATLYWYQQILGQGPKLLIQFQNNGVVDDSQLPKDRFSAERLKGVDSTLKIQPAKLEDSAVYLCASSLVGRNGYTFGSGTRLTVV.

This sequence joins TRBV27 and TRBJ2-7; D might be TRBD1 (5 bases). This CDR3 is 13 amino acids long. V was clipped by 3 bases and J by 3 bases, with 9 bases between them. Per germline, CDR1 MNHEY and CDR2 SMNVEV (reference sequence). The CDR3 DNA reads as TGTGCCAGCAGTTTCGGTCAGGGCTACGAGCAGTACTTC. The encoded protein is CASSFGQGYEQYF.